This T cell receptor (beta chain) was retrieved from a study of shared clonotypes between healthy human individuals. Study summary: The cohort had a couple of women and a few men, ages 18 to 49.

Trimming took 4 bases from V and 3 from J, leaving 20 bases between them. The CDR3 length is 17 residues. Germline CDR1 is SGHRS and CDR2 is YFSETQ. Researchers divided each subset's genomic DNA evenly across several immunoSEQ plates. TCRdb keeps only in-frame clones here, not all; method: immunoSEQ multiplex PCR. The data show roughly 500,000 clones, around 75% seen once. The chain carries TRBV5-1 and TRBJ2-1; D is ambiguous. Material for sequencing was PBMCs. The source is a middle-aged woman in good health. Some clones in this sample may be carry-over from other donors' samples. The DNA of the CDR3 is TGCGCCAGCAGCCCGTCCGGCCTAGAGACCTTCTACAATGAGCAGTTCTTC. Translated: CASSPSGLETFYNEQFF. The full variable domain, in which reference TRBV5-1 and TRBJ2-1 provide the parts outside the CDR3, is KAGVTQTPRYLIKTRGQQVTLSCSPISGHRSVSWYQQTPGQGLQFLFEYFSETQRNKGNFPGRFSGRQFSNSRSEMNVSTLELGDSALYLCASSPSGLETFYNEQFFGPGTRLTVL.